Following are 20 T cell receptor beta chains from one sample sequenced in a study of shared clonotypes between healthy human individuals. Clones were sequenced by immunoSEQ multiplex PCR, and TCRdb holds only the in-frame ones, with some missing. Among under 2,000,000 clones listed, about 95% were seen once. Naive CD8 isolation took CD45RO-negative cells positively selected for CCR7 and excluded terminally differentiated effector memory CD45RA+ cells. Sequences were obtained from naive CD8+ T cells sorted from blood. Source of these receptors: a man aged 18-30 years in good health.

This chain uses TRBV7-9 with TRBJ2-7; TRBD1 might be the D (5 bases). The CDR3 length is 13 residues. Looked up from germline, CDR1 is SEHNR and CDR2 is FQNEAQ (reference sequence). The germline V and J ends were trimmed by 5 bases and 8 bases, with 16 bases remaining between them. CDR3 amino acids: CASSLEQEQKQYF. CDR3 DNA: TGTGCCAGCAGCCTGGAACAGGAACAGAAGCAGTACTTC.

This clone was recorded only once. This CDR3 is also generated by other DNA sequences in the sample. The chain is built from TRBV4-1 and TRBJ2-7, with 10 positions matching TRBD1. The germline gives CDR1 MGHRA, CDR2 YSYEKL. The CDR3 loop spans 15 amino acids. The J segment lost 1 base and the V segment lost 3 bases, leaving 3 bases of the junction unmatched. The CDR3 bases are TGCGCCAGCAGCCAGCCGGGACAGGGGTCCTACGAGCAGTACTTC. It yields the protein CASSQPGQGSYEQYF.

The chain links TRBV6-1 to TRBJ1-5, with no clear D. In germline, CDR1 is MNHNS, CDR2 SASEGT. The CDR3 is 15 amino acids. V gave up 4 bases and J gave up 0 bases, with 10 bases separating them. Here the CDR3 reads CASSGFGHSNQPQHF. The CDR3 DNA follows: TGTGCCAGCAGTGGATTCGGGCATAGCAATCAGCCCCAGCATTTT.

The chain joins TRBV6-6 to TRBJ2-7, with unresolved D. The V end was cut by 6 bases, the J end by 3 bases, with 21 bases between. This CDR3 region has 16 residues. CDR1 and CDR2 (germline): MNHNY, SVGAGI (reference sequence). In nucleotides, the CDR3 is TGTGCCAGCAGCCTCGAAGGGCCTCTCCTAAGCTACGAGCAGTACTTC. Its translation: CASSLEGPLLSYEQYF.

This rearrangement joins TRBV10-1 to TRBJ2-1; TRBD1 matches 7 bases. The CDR3 contains 15 residues. Germline trimming cut 0 bases from V and 8 bases from J; bases unmatched to any gene: 7. In germline, CDR1 is WNHNN, CDR2 SYGVQD (reference sequence). The CDR3 sequence: CASSESKYRGDEQFF. The CDR3 region has the DNA TGCGCCAGCAGTGAGTCGAAGTACAGGGGCGATGAGCAGTTCTTC.

The chain links TRBV15 to TRBJ1-1; no clear D. Trimming removed 4 bases at V and 0 bases at J, with 3 bases between. CDR1 is LNHNV, CDR2 YYDKDF, per germline (reference sequence). This CDR3 is 12 amino acids long. CDR3 sequence reads: CATSKLNTEAFF. DNA for the CDR3: TGTGCCACCAGCAAATTGAACACTGAAGCTTTCTTT. Complete variable domain (other parts from reference TRBV15 and TRBJ1-1): DAMVIQNPRYQVTQFGKPVTLSCSQTLNHNVMYWYQQKSSQAPKLLFHYYDKDFNNEADTPDNFQSRRPNTSFCFLDIRSPGLGDTAMYLCATSKLNTEAFFGQGTRLTVV.

The chain is built from TRBV19 and TRBJ2-3, with D uncertain. V was pared by 3 bases and J by 0 bases, with 10 bases between. This CDR3 is built from 15 residues. CDR1 and CDR2 from the germline V gene are LNHDA and SQIVND (reference sequence). The CDR3 loop is CASSMGGTSTDTQYF. The CDR3 nucleotides are TGTGCCAGTAGTATGGGCGGCACTAGCACAGATACGCAGTATTTT.

Comments on this clone: Other DNA sequences in the sample encode the same CDR3. The V call is TRBV6-5, the J call TRBJ2-7, with a weak D call TRBD2 (6 bases). The CDR3 totals 13 residues. V was clipped by 5 bases and J by 3 bases, with 11 bases between them. Germline-derived CDR1 and CDR2 are MNHEY and SVGAGI. CDR3: CASSPGGHYEQYF. The DNA of the CDR3 is TGTGCCAGCAGTCCCGGAGGGCACTACGAGCAGTACTTC.

As to this clone: Additional DNA sequences in this sample encode the identical CDR3. The chain recombines TRBV5-1 with TRBJ1-5; D gene unclear. Looked up from germline, CDR1 is SGHRS and CDR2 is YFSETQ. Trimming took 0 bases from V and 1 from J, leaving 5 bases between them. The CDR3 is 14 amino acids. The CDR3 coding sequence is TGCGCCAGCAGCTTGGGTCAAAGCAATCAGCCCCAGCATTTT. The encoded protein is CASSLGQSNQPQHF.

This sequence joins TRBV7-2 and TRBJ2-1; D is undetermined. The V end lost 0 bases, the J end lost 4 bases, and 7 bases lay between the germline ends. This CDR3 region has 14 residues. Germline loops: CDR1 SGHTA, CDR2 FQGNSA. CDR3 coding DNA: TGTGCCAGCAGCTTAGCGGGAATATACAATGAGCAGTTCTTC. Translating gives CASSLAGIYNEQFF. Full variable domain (outside the CDR3, taken from reference TRBV7-2 and TRBJ2-1): GAGVSQSPSNKVTEKGKDVELRCDPISGHTALYWYRQSLGQGLEFLIYFQGNSAPDKSGLPSDRFSAERTGGSVSTLTIQRTQQEDSAVYLCASSLAGIYNEQFFGPGTRLTVL.

In nucleotides, the CDR3 is TGTGCCTGGAGTTGGACTAGCGGAAACACAGATACGCAGTATTTT. Translation: CAWSWTSGNTDTQYF. V gene TRBV30 combines with J gene TRBJ2-3, with TRBD2 matching over 10 bases. Germline lookup yields CDR1 GTSNPN and CDR2 SVGIG (reference sequence). The CDR3 consists of 15 residues. V shed 2 bases, J shed 2 bases, and the junction held 4 bases outside the gene matches.

V and J are TRBV30 and TRBJ2-5; 11 bases map to TRBD1. The CDR3 extends over 13 amino acids. CDR1 is GTSNPN and CDR2 is SVGIG in the germline V gene (reference sequence). V lost 5 bases and J lost 2; bases outside the gene matches: 1. CDR3 coding DNA: TGTGCCTGGGGGACAGGGGGGCAAGAGACCCAGTACTTC. Translation: CAWGTGGQETQYF.

The chain is built from TRBV18 and TRBJ2-7, with a weak D call TRBD1 (6 bases). There are 15 residues in the CDR3. From germline, CDR1 is KGHSH and CDR2 LQKENI. Trimming took off 4 bases at V and 0 bases at J, with 13 bases between the two ends. CDR3 residues: CASSRVRDNSYEQYF. DNA of the CDR3: TGTGCCAGCTCACGCGTCAGGGACAACTCCTACGAGCAGTACTTC.

The chain links TRBV6-1 to TRBJ2-7; 9 bases line up with TRBD1. V gave up 5 bases and J gave up 5 bases; unmatched junction bases: 1. Germline V gene sequence: CDR1 MNHNS, CDR2 SASEGT. The CDR3 totals 12 residues. The CDR3: CASSWTGDEQYF. Here the CDR3 DNA reads TGTGCCAGCAGTTGGACAGGGGACGAGCAGTACTTC.

The J gene is TRBJ1-2, the V gene TRBV27, with TRBD1 as a possible D gene (6 bases). Germline loops: CDR1 MNHEY, CDR2 SMNVEV (reference sequence). This CDR3 has 13 amino acids. Trimming removed 4 bases at V and 5 bases at J, with 11 bases between. The CDR3 reads CASSYLGQYGYTF. CDR3 sequence (DNA): TGTGCCAGCAGTTATCTTGGACAGTATGGCTACACCTTC.

Only one count was recorded for this clone. The chain has TRBV7-2 and TRBJ1-1; the D gene is possibly TRBD1 (5 bases). Germline-derived CDR1 and CDR2 are SGHTA and FQGNSA. The length of the CDR3 is 12 residues. The V end lost 10 bases, the J end lost 6 bases, and 15 bases lay between the germline ends. CDR3 nucleotide sequence: TGTGCCATCCCGACGGGGCTCGCTGAAGCTTTCTTT. Translated, it gives CAIPTGLAEAFF.

V gene TRBV29-1 combines with J gene TRBJ2-2; D is ambiguous. Germline CDR1 reads SQVTM; CDR2 reads ANQGSEA. This CDR3 comprises 13 residues. The V end lost 6 bases, the J end lost 5 bases, and 13 bases lay between the germline ends. CDR3 sequence reads: CSVIHAQTGELFF. Written as DNA, the CDR3 is TGCAGCGTCATACACGCTCAGACCGGGGAGCTGTTTTTT.

This chain links TRBV4-1 with TRBJ2-2; D not certain. V gave up 6 bases and J gave up 3 bases, with 11 bases separating them. Germline CDR1 and CDR2: MGHRA and YSYEKL. The CDR3 runs 14 residues. The CDR3 spells CASRERLHTGELFF. The CDR3 DNA sequence: TGCGCCAGCAGGGAGCGACTCCACACCGGGGAGCTGTTTTTT.

V and J are TRBV4-1 and TRBJ2-7; TRBD2 matches 10 bases. V trimming: 4 bases; J trimming: 5 bases; junction bases outside the gene matches: 11. This CDR3 contains 16 residues. CDR1 is MGHRA and CDR2 is YSYEKL in the germline V gene. The CDR3 loop is CASSPTGTSGIHEQYF. The CDR3 DNA follows: TGCGCCAGCAGCCCAACGGGAACTAGCGGGATCCACGAGCAGTACTTC.

The V call is TRBV11-2, the J call TRBJ1-1; D not certain. Germline values: CDR1 SGHAT, CDR2 FQNNGV. The CDR3 is 15 amino acids. V lost 1 base, J lost 3 bases, and 12 bases lay in between. This chain's CDR3 is CASSLGLWGDTEAFF. Written as DNA, the CDR3 is TGTGCCAGCAGCTTAGGTCTTTGGGGTGACACTGAAGCTTTCTTT.